This T cell receptor (beta chain) appears in the sequencing data of a study of T cell responses to AZD1222 COVID-19 vaccine. The method was immunoSEQ multiplex PCR; TCRdb's version includes in-frame clones alone and lacks a portion of them. Of approximately 150,000 clones listed, about 89% are singletons. Points on this clone: The antigen remains undetermined.

Whole-study findings and limits: Seropositive status at baseline applied to only 5 or 6 AZD1222 recipients.

V gave up 8 bases and J gave up 0 bases, with 13 bases separating them. Germline V lookup: CDR1 LNHDA, CDR2 SQIVND (reference sequence). The CDR3 length is 14 residues. The clonotype was recovered from an adult who received the AZD1222 COVID-19 vaccine. Source: peripheral blood, taken 28 days after the second AZD1222 dose. This chain uses TRBV19 with TRBJ1-1, with a possible D match to TRBD1 (5 bases). This CDR3 reads CASSSQAVNTEAFF. CDR3 nucleotide sequence: TGTGCCAGTTCTTCACAGGCAGTGAACACTGAAGCTTTCTTT.